This T cell receptor (beta chain) emerged from a study of shared clonotypes between healthy human individuals. About 30,000 T cell genomes, or around 200 ng DNA, went into the sorted-subset replicate PCRs. Profiling relied on immunoSEQ multiplex PCR, and the TCRdb table lists in-frame clones only, not all of them. The table records some 2,000,000 clones, roughly 95% of them present only once. Only CD45RO-negative cells positively selected for CCR7 counted as naive CD8 cells, so terminally differentiated effector memory CD45RA+ cells were excluded. Study conclusions and caveats: A few donors showed sharing of approximately 4.7% of naive CD4 clonotypes. A reduction in generation probabilities was seen for non-shared clonotypes relative to those shared by all four donors.

For this clone: The target antigen is unknown.

The sample taken for sequencing was naive CD8+ T cells sorted from blood. The TCR sequence derives from a man aged 18-30 years in good health.

The CDR3 DNA is TGTGCCAGCAGTTACTCTCCAAGCAAGGAGGAGTATTTT. It specifies CASSYSPSKEEYF. V and J are TRBV6-5 and TRBJ2-3, with D possibly being TRBD2 (5 bases). The germline V and J ends were trimmed by 0 bases and 13 bases, with 14 bases remaining between them. The CDR3 totals 13 residues. Per germline, CDR1 MNHEY and CDR2 SVGAGI.